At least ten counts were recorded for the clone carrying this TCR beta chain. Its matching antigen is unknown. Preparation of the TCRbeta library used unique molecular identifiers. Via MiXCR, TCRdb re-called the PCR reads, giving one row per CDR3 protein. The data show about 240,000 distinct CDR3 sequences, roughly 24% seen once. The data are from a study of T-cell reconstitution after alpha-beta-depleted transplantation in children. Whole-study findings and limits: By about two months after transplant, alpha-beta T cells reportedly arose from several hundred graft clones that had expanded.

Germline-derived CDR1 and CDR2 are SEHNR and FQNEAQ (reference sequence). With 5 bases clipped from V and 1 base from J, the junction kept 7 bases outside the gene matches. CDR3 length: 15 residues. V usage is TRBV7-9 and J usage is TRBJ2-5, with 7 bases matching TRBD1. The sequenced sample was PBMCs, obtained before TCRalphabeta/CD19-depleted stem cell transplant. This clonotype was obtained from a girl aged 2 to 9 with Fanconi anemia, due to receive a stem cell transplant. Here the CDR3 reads CASSARTGTQETQYF. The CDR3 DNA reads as TGTGCCAGCAGCGCACGGACAGGCACCCAAGAGACCCAGTACTTC.